This T cell receptor beta chain is from a study of T cells in Graves' hyperthyroidism and ophthalmopathy. The CDR3 regions of TCR beta were amplified from RNA transcripts. The HTBI primer set drove a first-round RT-PCR of the TCR CDR3. Each CDR3 protein is one row after TCRdb ran MiXCR on the multiplex PCR reads. The sample holds over 700,000 distinct CDR3 sequences, about 17% seen once. PBMCs were derived from about 10 ml fresh peripheral blood. V was pared by 0 bases and J by 4 bases, with 10 bases between. The CDR3 has 15 residues. Looked up from germline, CDR1 is SGDLS and CDR2 is YYNGEE. This clonotype was recorded many times.

The clonotype comes from a woman aged 50 to 60 with Graves' hyperthyroidism that later progressed to Graves' ophthalmopathy. This chain joins TRBV9 and TRBJ2-2, with unresolved D. Sequencing input: blood. The CDR3 spells CASSVALGFTGELFF. Here the CDR3 DNA reads TGTGCCAGCAGCGTAGCTTTAGGTTTCACCGGGGAGCTGTTTTTT.